The next 29 T cell receptor beta chains were all read from a single sample in a study of blood T cells in healthy people across ages. Primers used in a second PCR of roughly 7 to 11 cycles were a sample-barcoded 5' primer and a J-beta primer mix. MiXCR was run by TCRdb on the 5' RACE reads, yielding one entry per CDR3 protein. The table records hundreds of thousands of distinct CDR3 sequences, roughly 44% of them present only once. The sample comprised blood. The receptors come from a man aged 60-69 years in good health.

The V gene is TRBV7-2, the J gene TRBJ2-1; D not certain. The CDR3 is 12 residues long. Trimming stripped 5 bases from V and 5 bases from J, with 7 bases between. The germline V gene has CDR1 SGHTA and CDR2 FQGNSA. CDR3 DNA: TGTGCCAGCAGCAGACCGAACAATGAGCAGTTCTTC. Translated, it gives CASSRPNNEQFF.

Only a few counts were recorded for this clonotype. The chain links TRBV20-1 to TRBJ2-7, with 7 bases fitting TRBD1. The germline V gene encodes CDR1 DFQATT and CDR2 SNEGSKA (reference sequence). The CDR3 covers 16 residues. V lost 0 bases to trimming and J lost 4 bases; unmatched junction nucleotides: 12. The CDR3 loop is CSARDSYTGVGYEQYF. The CDR3 coding sequence is TGCAGTGCTAGAGACTCCTATACAGGGGTAGGGTACGAGCAGTACTTC.

This clonotype was picked up a small number of times. This sequence joins TRBV12-3 or TRBV12-4 and TRBJ2-7; D might be TRBD1 (5 bases). The CDR3 is 16 amino acids. Trimming pared 2 bases from V and 7 bases from J, leaving 21 bases between. CDR3 loop: CASSLIGQGTYNEQYF. For the CDR3, the DNA is TGTGCCAGCAGTTTAATCGGTCAGGGTACCTACAATGAGCAGTACTTC.

This rearrangement joins TRBV3-1 to TRBJ2-4; D is unresolved. The J call may be incorrect, as the DNA end agrees better with TRBJ2-5. Germline lookup yields CDR1 LGHDT and CDR2 YNNKEL (reference sequence). CDR3 size: 12 residues. DNA for the CDR3: TGTGCCAGCAGCGAAAGAAGCGAGACCCAGTACTTC. Its translation is CASSERSETQYF.

This clonotype has at least ten counts. The chain recombines TRBV5-1 with TRBJ2-7; D perhaps matches TRBD2 (6 bases). The CDR3 loop spans 16 amino acids. Germline V lookup: CDR1 SGHRS, CDR2 YFSETQ. V shed 4 bases and J shed 4 bases, with 21 bases lying between them. The CDR3 DNA reads as TGCGCCAGCAGCCCAACCGGGACTGAACTTCAATACGAGCAGTACTTC. It codes for CASSPTGTELQYEQYF.

The chain couples TRBV18 to TRBJ2-1; the D gene could be TRBD1 or TRBD2 (5 bases each). Trimming took off 6 bases at V and 3 bases at J, with 15 bases between the two ends. CDR1 and CDR2 from the germline V gene are KGHSH and LQKENI. The CDR3 has 15 residues. CDR3 coding DNA: TGTGCCAGCTCTCCCCGGGGCCAGGACTACAATGAGCAGTTCTTC. Its translation: CASSPRGQDYNEQFF. Variable domain in full (rest from reference TRBV18 and TRBJ2-1): NAGVMQNPRHLVRRRGQEARLRCSPMKGHSHVYWYRQLPEEGLKFMVYLQKENIIDESGMPKERFSAEFPKEGPSILRIQQVVRGDSAAYFCASSPRGQDYNEQFFGPGTRLTVL.

V and J are TRBV30 and TRBJ2-1, with D perhaps TRBD1 (6 bases). The CDR3 is 17 residues long. CDR1 is GTSNPN and CDR2 is SVGIG in the germline V gene (reference sequence). Trimming cost V 0 bases and J 4 bases, with 19 bases left between them. The CDR3 nucleotides are TGTGCCTGGAGTGTATCATTAACAGGGAAGAATTACAATGAGCAGTTCTTC. It translates to CAWSVSLTGKNYNEQFF.

This clonotype was counted only a few times. The chain links TRBV7-2 to TRBJ2-1, with D hard to call. There are 13 residues in the CDR3. V shed 2 bases and J shed 7 bases, with 9 bases lying between them. The germline CDR1 and CDR2 sequences are SGHTA and FQGNSA. CDR3 amino acids: CASSLSTQNEQFF. CDR3 nucleotide sequence: TGTGCCAGCAGCTTATCTACTCAAAATGAGCAGTTCTTC. The entire variable domain, with the rest obtained from reference TRBV7-2 and TRBJ2-1, is as follows: GAGVSQSPSNKVTEKGKDVELRCDPISGHTALYWYRQSLGQGLEFLIYFQGNSAPDKSGLPSDRFSAERTGGSVSTLTIQRTQQEDSAVYLCASSLSTQNEQFFGPGTRLTVL.

The chain's CDR3 is CASSQGGPNGYTF. Here the CDR3 DNA reads TGTGCCAGCAGCCAAGGGGGCCCGAATGGCTACACCTTC. The V and J genes are TRBV3-1 and TRBJ1-2; a weak D match, TRBD1 (5 bases). Germline V gene lookup returns CDR1 LGHDT and CDR2 YNNKEL (reference sequence). This CDR3 contains 13 residues. V lost 1 base and J lost 6, with 9 bases in between.

This clonotype has just one count. This chain connects TRBV6-2 or TRBV6-3 to TRBJ2-7; no definite D call. There are 14 residues in the CDR3. Germline V gives CDR1 MNHEY, CDR2 SVGEGT. V lost 2 bases, J lost 6 bases, and 14 bases lay in between. Here the CDR3 DNA reads TGTGCCAGCAGTTACGAGGACCGAAGAACCGAGCAGTACTTC. Amino acid sequence: CASSYEDRRTEQYF.

The rearrangement links TRBV24-1 to TRBJ2-1; 12 bases are shared with TRBD1. Germline V gene lookup returns CDR1 KGHDR and CDR2 SFDVKD. The CDR3 consists of 15 residues. With 10 bases clipped from V and 7 bases from J, the junction kept 10 bases outside the gene matches. The CDR3 region is CATSPGQGAFNEQFF. As DNA, the CDR3 is TGTGCCACTTCACCGGGACAGGGGGCGTTTAATGAGCAGTTCTTC.

The chain couples TRBV27 to TRBJ2-3; the match to TRBD2 covers 9 bases. There are 14 residues in the CDR3. J gave up 7 bases and V 1 base, and 3 bases lay outside the gene matches. The germline V gene has CDR1 MNHEY and CDR2 SMNVEV (reference sequence). CDR3 residues: CASSLCGGVNTQYF. In nucleotides, the CDR3 is TGTGCCAGCAGTTTATGCGGGGGGGTGAATACGCAGTATTTT.

The J gene is TRBJ2-2, the V gene TRBV20-1; 7 bases are a match to TRBD1. Unmatched junction bases numbered 3, after V lost 8 bases and J lost 6 bases. From germline, CDR1 is DFQATT and CDR2 SNEGSKA (reference sequence). The CDR3 has 11 residues. CDR3: CSTGAAGELFF. Here the CDR3 DNA reads TGCAGTACAGGGGCGGCCGGGGAGCTGTTTTTT.

The chain joins TRBV13 to TRBJ2-6; D is uncertain. The CDR3 has 14 amino acids. The germline V gene has CDR1 PRHDT and CDR2 FYEKMQ (reference sequence). Trimming left V 5 bases short and J 1 base short, with 6 bases between. The CDR3 sequence is CASSTRSGANVLTF. The CDR3 DNA reads TGTGCCAGCAGCACTCGTTCTGGGGCCAACGTCCTGACTTTC.

The CDR3 loop is CASIAGTSGGAIRNEQYF. As DNA, the CDR3 is TGTGCCAGCATCGCCGGGACTAGCGGGGGGGCCATCCGAAACGAGCAGTACTTC. The chain has TRBV21-1 and TRBJ2-7; no DNA check was done on the table's D call, TRBD2. TRBV21-1 represents a pseudogene. The CDR3 extends over 18 amino acids.

This rearrangement joins TRBV7-2 to TRBJ2-1; TRBD1 or TRBD2 may be the D gene (5 bases each). Germline V gene data show CDR1 as SGHTA and CDR2 as FQGNSA. V lost 1 base and J 4 bases, leaving 23 bases between the germline ends. The CDR3 has 19 amino acids. The CDR3 loop is CASSLVTGPGGFVYNEQFF. The CDR3 DNA is TGTGCCAGCAGCTTAGTGACGGGGCCTGGCGGGTTTGTTTACAATGAGCAGTTCTTC.

The chain joins TRBV5-1 to TRBJ2-7, with D tentatively TRBD1 or TRBD2 (5 bases each). Judging by the DNA end, TRBJ2-5 fits better; the J call may be wrong. Germline V gene data show CDR1 as SGHRS and CDR2 as YFSETQ. CDR3 length equals 17 residues. This CDR3 reads CASSAKSMGEVQETQYF. The CDR3 DNA reads TGCGCCAGCAGCGCGAAAAGCATGGGGGAAGTCCAAGAGACCCAGTACTTC.

The chain is built from TRBV9 and TRBJ2-2; D remains ambiguous. CDR3 length: 16 residues. V was cut by 4 bases and J by 2 bases, with 15 bases left in between. CDR1 SGDLS and CDR2 YYNGEE come from the germline V gene. CDR3 amino acids: CASSPYQASNTGELFF. The CDR3 DNA follows: TGTGCCAGCAGCCCATATCAGGCAAGCAACACCGGGGAGCTGTTTTTT.

The J gene is TRBJ1-4, the V gene TRBV9, with TRBD1 matching over 8 bases. CDR1 and CDR2 from the germline V gene are SGDLS and YYNGEE. J gave up 0 bases and V 3 bases, and 7 bases lay outside the gene matches. This CDR3 has 17 amino acids. CDR3 sequence reads: CASSGGQGSATNEKLFF. DNA of the CDR3: TGTGCCAGCAGCGGTGGACAGGGCAGCGCAACTAATGAAAAACTGTTTTTT.

This rearrangement joins TRBV11-2 to TRBJ2-2, with D perhaps TRBD2 (7 bases). Germline V gene data show CDR1 as SGHAT and CDR2 as FQNNGV. V shed 6 bases and J shed 1 base, with 15 bases lying between them. The CDR3 is 16 amino acids. The CDR3 reads CASRRGSSGNTGELFF. CDR3 nucleotides: TGTGCCAGCAGAAGGGGGTCTAGCGGGAACACCGGGGAGCTGTTTTTT.

Worth noting for this clonotype: Because the CDR3 is missing its conserved closing phenylalanine or tryptophan, this is likely a read error. Because the CDR3's place on the DNA is in doubt, the DNA is left out and the CDR3 is given as listed by TCRdb. The rearrangement joins TRBV4-1 to TRBJ2-5; the table names TRBD1, a call not compared with the DNA. Both ends counted, the CDR3 spans 16 residues. From germline, CDR1 is MGHRA and CDR2 YSYEKL. CDR3 protein: CASSSPGGGRGYTFGS.

The chain links TRBV6-1 to TRBJ2-1, with a weak D call TRBD2 (5 bases). The germline CDR1 and CDR2 sequences are MNHNS and SASEGT. Trimming took off 8 bases at V and 3 bases at J, with 23 bases between the two ends. The CDR3 spans 17 residues. CDR3 DNA sequence: TGTGCCAGCCGTCGGTCACTGGCGGGCGACCTCTACAATGAGCAGTTCTTC. It codes for CASRRSLAGDLYNEQFF.

The sample holds a few counts of this clonotype. The DNA for the CDR3 is TGTGCCAGCAGTTTGACAGGAGCAAGCTATGGCTACACCTTC. It codes for CASSLTGASYGYTF. The chain links TRBV3-1 to TRBJ1-2; possibly TRBD1 for D (6 bases). Trimming removed 6 bases at V and 4 bases at J, with 15 bases between. The CDR3 extends over 14 amino acids. Germline V lookup: CDR1 LGHDT, CDR2 YNNKEL (reference sequence).

CDR3 in amino acids: CASSLGFPVTQYF. The CDR3 DNA follows: TGTGCCAGCAGCTTAGGATTCCCGGTCACCCAGTACTTC. The chain has TRBV7-2 and TRBJ2-5; D gene uncertain. The CDR3 runs to 13 residues. V was shortened by 1 base and J by 8 bases, with 11 bases between the two germline ends. Germline CDR1 and CDR2: SGHTA and FQGNSA.

This rearrangement joins TRBV24-1 to TRBJ2-2, with TRBD2 matching over 8 bases. The V and J ends lost 3 bases and 5 bases, in that order; junction bases with no gene match: 7. The CDR3 runs to 16 residues. Germline CDR1 reads KGHDR; CDR2 reads SFDVKD. The CDR3, as DNA: TGTGCCACCAGTGATCCCGGGACTAGTGGTACCGGGGAGCTGTTTTTT. This gives the protein CATSDPGTSGTGELFF.

This clonotype was detected only a few times. This chain links TRBV20-1 with TRBJ1-5; no reliable D call. This CDR3 has 13 residues. Germline V gene lookup returns CDR1 DFQATT and CDR2 SNEGSKA (reference sequence). Trimming stripped 5 bases from V and 6 bases from J, with 14 bases between. CDR3 DNA sequence: TGCAGTGCTCGCGGGCAGGAGGGTCAGCCCCAGCATTTT. It specifies CSARGQEGQPQHF.

Turning to this clonotype: A junction end diverges from the germline sequence, so it may reflect a read error. The CDR3 DNA sequence: TGTGTCAGCAGTTTCCCGGGACCCAAAAACATTCAGTACTTC. It yields the protein CVSSFPGPKNIQYF. The chain couples TRBV12-3 or TRBV12-4 to TRBJ2-4; D might be TRBD1 or TRBD2, each matching 5 bases. The CDR3 sequence is 14 residues long.

This clonotype was detected only a few times. The chain recombines TRBV5-1 with TRBJ2-7; 9 bases agree with TRBD1. The J call may be incorrect, as the DNA end agrees better with TRBJ2-5. Per germline, CDR1 SGHRS and CDR2 YFSETQ. The CDR3 is 14 amino acids. The CDR3 DNA reads TGCGCCAGCAGCTGGACAGGGGATAGGAAGACCCAGTACTTC. Translated, it gives CASSWTGDRKTQYF.

The rearrangement uses TRBV19 and TRBJ2-4; D is ambiguous. This CDR3 has 13 amino acids. Germline V gene lookup returns CDR1 LNHDA and CDR2 SQIVND (reference sequence). The germline V and J ends were trimmed by 9 bases and 6 bases, with 15 bases remaining between them. The CDR3: CASTLTDANIQYF. The CDR3 coding sequence is TGTGCCAGCACTTTGACGGACGCAAACATTCAGTACTTC.